Sequencing of this T cell receptor beta chain was carried out in a study of cytomegalovirus exposure and HLA in healthy donors. Study-wide points: Overall, about 160 TCR beta chains were annotated as cytomegalovirus-associated.

Worth noting for this clone: Its specificity is unknown.

CDR1 is LNHDA and CDR2 is SQIVND in the germline V gene (reference sequence). This CDR3 has 13 residues. V lost 3 bases and J lost 3, with 8 bases in between. Sequencing used immunoSEQ multiplex PCR; TCRdb keeps in-frame clones, though not all of them. The profile shows more than 100,000 clones, 88% of them singletons. Sequencing was done on a sample of PBMCs. This sequence joins TRBV19 and TRBJ2-5; TRBD1 is a possible D gene (5 bases). This receptor was taken from a man in his thirties or forties in good health and CMV-seronegative. Written as DNA, the CDR3 is TGTGCCAGTAGTATCGCCAGGGAAGAGACCCAGTACTTC. It translates to CASSIAREETQYF.